This TCR beta chain was captured in a study of blood T cell repertoires in COVID-19. For the study at large: Some COVID-19 samples were acute and others convalescent; all came from the United States, Italy and Spain. The cDNA or gDNA used as material had been derived from T cells, B-cell-depleted T cells, or PBMCs.

Authors' processing steps: Amplification of reference gene primers was used by the study to estimate nucleated cell counts. The repertoire was sequenced with immunoSEQ multiplex PCR; TCRdb's copy has only in-frame clones and lacks some. The V and J calls and clone size come from that table; D and trimming were worked out from the DNA. Counted here are over 45,000 clones, about 76% occurring once; the ten biggest clones make up over 25%. Trimming left V 4 bases short and J 5 bases short, with 6 bases between. Germline CDR1 is SGHRS and CDR2 is YFSETQ. The CDR3 contains 12 residues. This clone has just a few counts.

Input material: peripheral blood. The rearrangement uses TRBV5-1 and TRBJ2-2; D uncertain. This clonotype was sampled from a woman of 80 years or more with active or convalescent COVID-19. The CDR3 DNA reads as TGCGCCAGCAGCCTTATGACCGGGGAGCTGTTTTTT. Translation gives CASSLMTGELFF. Drawing the rest from reference TRBV5-1 and TRBJ2-2, the complete variable domain is KAGVTQTPRYLIKTRGQQVTLSCSPISGHRSVSWYQQTPGQGLQFLFEYFSETQRNKGNFPGRFSGRQFSNSRSEMNVSTLELGDSALYLCASSLMTGELFFGEGSRLTVL.